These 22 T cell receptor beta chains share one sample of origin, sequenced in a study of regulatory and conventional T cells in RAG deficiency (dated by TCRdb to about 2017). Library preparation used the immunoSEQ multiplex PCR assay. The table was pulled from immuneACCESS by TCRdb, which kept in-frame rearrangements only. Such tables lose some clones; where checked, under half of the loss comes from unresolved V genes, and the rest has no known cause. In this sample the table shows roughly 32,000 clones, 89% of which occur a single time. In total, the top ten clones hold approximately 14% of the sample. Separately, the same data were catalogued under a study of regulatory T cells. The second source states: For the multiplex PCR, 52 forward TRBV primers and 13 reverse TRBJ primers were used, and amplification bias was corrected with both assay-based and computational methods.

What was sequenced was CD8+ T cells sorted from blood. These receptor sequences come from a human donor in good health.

The CDR3 reads CASSEAQRERGIQYF. The CDR3 DNA sequence: TGTGCCAGCAGTGAAGCTCAGCGGGAGCGCGGCATTCAGTACTTC. The rearrangement links TRBV2 to TRBJ2-4; 8 nucleotides match TRBD2. CDR3 length equals 15 residues. Germline V CDR1 and CDR2: SNHLY, FYNNEI. J lost 9 bases, V lost 0 bases, and 7 bases had no gene match.

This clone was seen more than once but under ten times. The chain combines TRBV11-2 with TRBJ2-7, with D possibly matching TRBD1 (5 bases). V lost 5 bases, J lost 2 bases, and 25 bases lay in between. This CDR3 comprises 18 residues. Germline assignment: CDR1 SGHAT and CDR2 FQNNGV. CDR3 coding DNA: TGTGCCAGCAGCCCAACCAGCAGCTCTCCCACAGGCACCTACGAGCAGTACTTC. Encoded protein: CASSPTSSSPTGTYEQYF.

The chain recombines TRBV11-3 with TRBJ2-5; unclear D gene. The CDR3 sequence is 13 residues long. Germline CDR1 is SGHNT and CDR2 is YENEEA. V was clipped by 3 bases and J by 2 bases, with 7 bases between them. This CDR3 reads CASSLTLQETQYF. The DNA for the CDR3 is TGTGCCAGCAGCTTGACGTTACAAGAGACCCAGTACTTC.

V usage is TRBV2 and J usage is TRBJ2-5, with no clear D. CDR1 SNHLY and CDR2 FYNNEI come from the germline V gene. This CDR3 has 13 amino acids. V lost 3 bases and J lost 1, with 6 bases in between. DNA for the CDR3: TGTGCCAGCAGTGATAGGCTCCAAGAGACCCAGTACTTC. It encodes CASSDRLQETQYF. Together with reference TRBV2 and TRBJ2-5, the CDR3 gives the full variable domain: EPEVTQTPSHQVTQMGQEVILRCVPISNHLYFYWYRQILGQKVEFLVSFYNNEISEKSEIFDDQFSVERPDGSNFTLKIRSTKLEDSAMYFCASSDRLQETQYFGPGTRLLVL.

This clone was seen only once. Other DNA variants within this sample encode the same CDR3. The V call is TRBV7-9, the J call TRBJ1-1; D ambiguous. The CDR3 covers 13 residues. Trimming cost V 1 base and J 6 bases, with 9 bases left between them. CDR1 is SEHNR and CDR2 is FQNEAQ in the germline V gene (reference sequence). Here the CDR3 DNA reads TGTGCCAGCAGCTTAGGTGATCTCGCTGAAGCTTTCTTT. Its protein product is CASSLGDLAEAFF. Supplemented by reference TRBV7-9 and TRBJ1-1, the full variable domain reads DTGVSQNPRHKITKRGQNVTFRCDPISEHNRLYWYRQTLGQGPEFLTYFQNEAQLEKSRLLSDRFSAERPKGSFSTLEIQRTEQGDSAMYLCASSLGDLAEAFFGQGTRLTVV.

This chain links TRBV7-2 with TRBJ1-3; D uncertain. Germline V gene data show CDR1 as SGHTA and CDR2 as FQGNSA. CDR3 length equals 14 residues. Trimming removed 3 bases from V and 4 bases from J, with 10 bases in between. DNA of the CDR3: TGTGCCAGCAGCTTCGGAGTATTGGGAAACACCATATATTTT. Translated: CASSFGVLGNTIYF. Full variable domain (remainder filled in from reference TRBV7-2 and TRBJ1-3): GAGVSQSPSNKVTEKGKDVELRCDPISGHTALYWYRQSLGQGLEFLIYFQGNSAPDKSGLPSDRFSAERTGGSVSTLTIQRTQQEDSAVYLCASSFGVLGNTIYFGEGSWLTVV.

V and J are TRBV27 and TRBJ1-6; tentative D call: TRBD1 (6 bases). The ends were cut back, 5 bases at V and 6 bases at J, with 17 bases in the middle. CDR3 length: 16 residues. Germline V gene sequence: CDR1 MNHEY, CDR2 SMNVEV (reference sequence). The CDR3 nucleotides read TGTGCCAGCAGTCTCCTGGGGGCGGTTGGTAATTCACCCCTCCACTTT. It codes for CASSLLGAVGNSPLHF.

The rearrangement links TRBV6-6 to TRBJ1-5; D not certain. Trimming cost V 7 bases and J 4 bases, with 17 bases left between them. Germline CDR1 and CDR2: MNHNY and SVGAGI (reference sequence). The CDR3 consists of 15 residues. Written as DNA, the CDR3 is TGTGCCAGCACCACAATTGGAAAGGGAAATCAGCCCCAGCATTTT. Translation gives CASTTIGKGNQPQHF.

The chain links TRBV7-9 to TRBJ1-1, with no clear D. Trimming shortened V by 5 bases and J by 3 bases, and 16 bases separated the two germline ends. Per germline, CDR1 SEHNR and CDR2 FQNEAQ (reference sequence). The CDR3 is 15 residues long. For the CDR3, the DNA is TGTGCCAGCAGCGGCGGCGTTGGGCTTGACACTGAAGCTTTCTTT. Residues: CASSGGVGLDTEAFF.

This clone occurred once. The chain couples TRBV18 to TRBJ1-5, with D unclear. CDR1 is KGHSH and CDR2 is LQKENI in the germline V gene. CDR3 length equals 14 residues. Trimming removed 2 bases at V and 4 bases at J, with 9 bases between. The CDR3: CASSPFQVNQPQHF. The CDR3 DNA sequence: TGTGCCAGCTCACCATTTCAAGTAAATCAGCCCCAGCATTTT.

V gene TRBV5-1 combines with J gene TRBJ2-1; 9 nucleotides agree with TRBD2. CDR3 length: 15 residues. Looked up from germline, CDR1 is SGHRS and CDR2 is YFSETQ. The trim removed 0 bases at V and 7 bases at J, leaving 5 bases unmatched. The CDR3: CASSLGQREENEQFF. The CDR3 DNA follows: TGCGCCAGCAGCTTGGGCCAGCGGGAGGAAAATGAGCAGTTCTTC.

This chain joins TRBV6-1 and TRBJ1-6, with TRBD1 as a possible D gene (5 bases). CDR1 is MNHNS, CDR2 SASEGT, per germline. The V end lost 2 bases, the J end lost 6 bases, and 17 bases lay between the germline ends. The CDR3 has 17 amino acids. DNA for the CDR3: TGTGCCAGCAGTGAATGGCTCTCTGGGGGGGGTAATTCACCCCTCCACTTT. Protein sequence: CASSEWLSGGGNSPLHF.

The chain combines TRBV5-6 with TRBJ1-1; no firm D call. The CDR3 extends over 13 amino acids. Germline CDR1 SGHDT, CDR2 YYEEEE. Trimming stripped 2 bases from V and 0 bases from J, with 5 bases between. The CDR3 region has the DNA TGTGCCAGCAGCTTCTTCCTGAACACTGAAGCTTTCTTT. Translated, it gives CASSFFLNTEAFF.

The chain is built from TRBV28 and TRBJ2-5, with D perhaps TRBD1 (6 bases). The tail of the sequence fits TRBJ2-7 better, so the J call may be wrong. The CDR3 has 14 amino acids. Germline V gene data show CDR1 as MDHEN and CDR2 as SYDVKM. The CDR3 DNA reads TGTGCCAGCAGTTTCTCACAGGGATCCTACGAGCAGTACTTC. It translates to CASSFSQGSYEQYF.

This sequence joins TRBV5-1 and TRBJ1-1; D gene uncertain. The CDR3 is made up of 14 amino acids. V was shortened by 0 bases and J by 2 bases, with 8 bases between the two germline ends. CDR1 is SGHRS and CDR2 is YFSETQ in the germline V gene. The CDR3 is CASSLGSTNTEAFF. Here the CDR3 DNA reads TGCGCCAGCAGCTTGGGATCCACTAACACTGAAGCTTTCTTT.

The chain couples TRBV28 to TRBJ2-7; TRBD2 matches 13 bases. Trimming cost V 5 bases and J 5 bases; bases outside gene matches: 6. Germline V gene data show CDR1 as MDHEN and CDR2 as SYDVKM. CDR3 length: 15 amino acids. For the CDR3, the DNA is TGTGCCAGCAGTCTTAGGACTAGCGGGAGCGACGAGCAGTACTTC. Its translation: CASSLRTSGSDEQYF. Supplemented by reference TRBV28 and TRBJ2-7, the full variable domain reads DVKVTQSSRYLVKRTGEKVFLECVQDMDHENMFWYRQDPGLGLRLIYFSYDVKMKEKGDIPEGYSVSREKKERFSLILESASTNQTSMYLCASSLRTSGSDEQYFGPGTRLTVT.

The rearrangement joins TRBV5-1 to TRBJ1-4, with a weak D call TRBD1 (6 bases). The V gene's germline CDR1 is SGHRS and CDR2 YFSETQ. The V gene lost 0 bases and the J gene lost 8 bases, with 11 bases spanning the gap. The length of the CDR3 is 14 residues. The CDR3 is CASSLEGGLEKLFF. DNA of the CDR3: TGCGCCAGCAGCTTGGAGGGGGGATTGGAAAAACTGTTTTTT.

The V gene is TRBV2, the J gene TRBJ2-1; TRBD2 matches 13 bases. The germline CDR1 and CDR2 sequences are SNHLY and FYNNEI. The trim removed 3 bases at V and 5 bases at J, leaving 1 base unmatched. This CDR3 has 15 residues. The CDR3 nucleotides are TGTGCCAGCAGTGACGGACTAGCGGGAGACAATGAGCAGTTCTTC. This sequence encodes CASSDGLAGDNEQFF.

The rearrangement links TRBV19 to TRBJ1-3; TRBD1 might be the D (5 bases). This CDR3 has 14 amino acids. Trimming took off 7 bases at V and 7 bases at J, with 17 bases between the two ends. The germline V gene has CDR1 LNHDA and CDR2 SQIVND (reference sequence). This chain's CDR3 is CASIPLGTLNTIYF. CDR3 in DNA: TGTGCCAGTATTCCCCTCGGGACTCTTAACACCATATATTTT.

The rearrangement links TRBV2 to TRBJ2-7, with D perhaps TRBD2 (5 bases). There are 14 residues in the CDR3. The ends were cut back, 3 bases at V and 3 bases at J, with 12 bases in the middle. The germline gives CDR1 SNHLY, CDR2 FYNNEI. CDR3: CASSELEGYYEQYF. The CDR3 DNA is TGTGCCAGCAGTGAGTTAGAGGGATACTACGAGCAGTACTTC.

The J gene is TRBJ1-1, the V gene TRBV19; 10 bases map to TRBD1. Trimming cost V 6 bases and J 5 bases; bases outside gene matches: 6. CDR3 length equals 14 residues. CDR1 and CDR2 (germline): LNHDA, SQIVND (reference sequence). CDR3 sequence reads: CASRTGTGVTEAFF. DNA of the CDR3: TGTGCCAGTAGAACGGGGACAGGGGTTACTGAAGCTTTCTTT.

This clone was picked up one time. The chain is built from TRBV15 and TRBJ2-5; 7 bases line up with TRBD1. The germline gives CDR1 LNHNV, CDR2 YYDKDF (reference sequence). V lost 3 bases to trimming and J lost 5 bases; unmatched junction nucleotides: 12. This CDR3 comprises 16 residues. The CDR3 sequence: CATSSGNRGSQETQYF. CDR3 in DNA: TGTGCCACCAGCAGCGGCAACAGGGGTAGTCAGGAGACCCAGTACTTC.